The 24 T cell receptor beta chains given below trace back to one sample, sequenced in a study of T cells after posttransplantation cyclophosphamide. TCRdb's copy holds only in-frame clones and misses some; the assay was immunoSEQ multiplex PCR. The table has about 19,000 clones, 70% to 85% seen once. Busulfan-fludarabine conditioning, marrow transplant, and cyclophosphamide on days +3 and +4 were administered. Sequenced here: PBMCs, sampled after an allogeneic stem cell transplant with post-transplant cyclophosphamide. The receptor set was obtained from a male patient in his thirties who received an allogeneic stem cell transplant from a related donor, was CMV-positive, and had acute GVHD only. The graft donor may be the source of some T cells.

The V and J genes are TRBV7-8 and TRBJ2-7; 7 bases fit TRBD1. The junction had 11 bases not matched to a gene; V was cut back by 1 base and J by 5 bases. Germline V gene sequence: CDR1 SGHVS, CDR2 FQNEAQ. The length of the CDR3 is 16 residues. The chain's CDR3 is CASSLVARQGVHEQYF. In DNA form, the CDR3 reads TGTGCCAGCAGCTTAGTAGCCCGGCAGGGGGTCCACGAGCAGTACTTC.

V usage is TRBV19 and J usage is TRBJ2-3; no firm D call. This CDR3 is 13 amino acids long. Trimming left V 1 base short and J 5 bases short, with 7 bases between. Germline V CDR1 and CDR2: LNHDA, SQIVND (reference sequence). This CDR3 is CASSIVSVDTQYF. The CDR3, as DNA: TGTGCCAGTAGTATAGTGAGCGTAGATACGCAGTATTTT. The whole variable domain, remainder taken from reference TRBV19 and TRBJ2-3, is DGGITQSPKYLFRKEGQNVTLSCEQNLNHDAMYWYRQDPGQGLRLIYYSQIVNDFQKGDIAEGYSVSREKKESFPLTVTSAQKNPTAFYLCASSIVSVDTQYFGPGTRLTVL.

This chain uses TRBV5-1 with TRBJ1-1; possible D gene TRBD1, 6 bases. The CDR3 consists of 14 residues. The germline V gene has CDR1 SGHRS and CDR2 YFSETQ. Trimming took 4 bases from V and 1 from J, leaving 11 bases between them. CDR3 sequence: CASSNTQGNTEAFF. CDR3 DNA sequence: TGCGCCAGCAGCAACACACAGGGGAACACTGAAGCTTTCTTT.

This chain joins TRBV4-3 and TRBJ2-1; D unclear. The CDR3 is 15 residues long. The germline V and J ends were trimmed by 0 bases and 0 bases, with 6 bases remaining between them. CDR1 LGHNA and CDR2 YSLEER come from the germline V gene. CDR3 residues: CASSQDTSSYNEQFF. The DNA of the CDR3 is TGCGCCAGCAGCCAAGATACGAGCTCCTACAATGAGCAGTTCTTC.

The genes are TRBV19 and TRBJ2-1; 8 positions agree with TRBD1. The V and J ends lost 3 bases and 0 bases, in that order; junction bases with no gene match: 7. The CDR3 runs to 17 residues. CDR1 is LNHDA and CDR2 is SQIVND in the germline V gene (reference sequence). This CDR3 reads CASSITGGRGSYNEQFF. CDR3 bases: TGTGCCAGTAGTATCACAGGGGGTCGCGGCTCCTACAATGAGCAGTTCTTC.

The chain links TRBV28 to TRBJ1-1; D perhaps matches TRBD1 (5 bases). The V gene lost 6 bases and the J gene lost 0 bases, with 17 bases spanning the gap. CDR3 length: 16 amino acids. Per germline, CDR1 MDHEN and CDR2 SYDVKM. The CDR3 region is CASSFPDSLMNTEAFF. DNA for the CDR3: TGTGCCAGCAGCTTTCCCGACAGTCTCATGAACACTGAAGCTTTCTTT.

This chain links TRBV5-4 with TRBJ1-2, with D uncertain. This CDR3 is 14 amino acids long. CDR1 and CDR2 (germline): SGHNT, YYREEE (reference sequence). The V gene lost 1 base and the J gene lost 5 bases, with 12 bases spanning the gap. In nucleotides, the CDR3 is TGTGCCAGCAGCTTGTCGCGGGTGGGGTATGGCTACACCTTC. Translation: CASSLSRVGYGYTF.

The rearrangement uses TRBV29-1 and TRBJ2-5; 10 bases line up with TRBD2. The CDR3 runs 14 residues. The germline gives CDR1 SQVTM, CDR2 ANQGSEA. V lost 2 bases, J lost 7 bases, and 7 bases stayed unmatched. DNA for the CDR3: TGCAGCGTTGAAATAGCGGGGGGCGCTGGGACCCAGTACTTC. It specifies CSVEIAGGAGTQYF.

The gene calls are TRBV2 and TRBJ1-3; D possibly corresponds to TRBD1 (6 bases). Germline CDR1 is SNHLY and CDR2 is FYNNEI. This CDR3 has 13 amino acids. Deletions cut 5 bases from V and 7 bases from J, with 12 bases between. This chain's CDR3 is CASSSDRTNTIYF. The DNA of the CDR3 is TGTGCCAGCAGTAGTGACAGGACGAACACCATATATTTT.

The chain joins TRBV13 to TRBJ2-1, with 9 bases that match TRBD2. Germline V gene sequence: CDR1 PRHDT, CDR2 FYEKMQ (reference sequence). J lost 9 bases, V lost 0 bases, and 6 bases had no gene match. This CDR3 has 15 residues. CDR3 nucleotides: TGTGCCAGCAGCTTAGGGGGCGGGGGGGTCGGTGAGCAGTTCTTC. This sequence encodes CASSLGGGGVGEQFF. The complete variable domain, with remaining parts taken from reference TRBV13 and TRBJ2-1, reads AAGVIQSPRHLIKEKRETATLKCYPIPRHDTVYWYQQGPGQDPQFLISFYEKMQSDKGSIPDRFSAQQFSDYHSELNMSSLELGDSALYFCASSLGGGGVGEQFFGPGTRLTVL.

CDR3 DNA: TGCAGCGTTCGGGGACAGGGCCCCGGGGAGCTGTTTTTT. Protein product: CSVRGQGPGELFF. The gene calls are TRBV29-1 and TRBJ2-2, with 9 bases identical to TRBD1. The CDR3 has 13 amino acids. CDR1 is SQVTM, CDR2 ANQGSEA, per germline. Losses at the gene ends were 5 bases for V and 6 bases for J; bases not matched to a gene: 4.

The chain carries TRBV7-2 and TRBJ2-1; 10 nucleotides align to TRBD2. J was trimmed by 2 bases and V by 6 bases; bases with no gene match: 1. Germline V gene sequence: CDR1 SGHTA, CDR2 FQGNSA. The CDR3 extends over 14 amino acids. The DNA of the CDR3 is TGTGCCAGCAGAGCGGGGGGGCCCTACAATGAGCAGTTCTTC. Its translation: CASRAGGPYNEQFF.

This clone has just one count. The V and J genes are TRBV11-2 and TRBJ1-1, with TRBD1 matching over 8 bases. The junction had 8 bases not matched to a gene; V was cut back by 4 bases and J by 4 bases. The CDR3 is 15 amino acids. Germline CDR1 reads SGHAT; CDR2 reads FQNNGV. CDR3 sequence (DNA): TGTGCCAGCAGCTCTCTGGACAGGGTTGGCACTGAAGCTTTCTTT. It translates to CASSSLDRVGTEAFF.

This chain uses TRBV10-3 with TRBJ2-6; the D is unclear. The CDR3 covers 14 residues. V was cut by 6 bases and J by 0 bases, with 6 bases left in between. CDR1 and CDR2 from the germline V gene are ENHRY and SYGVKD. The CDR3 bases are TGTGCCATCAGGGCGGTCTCTGGGGCCAACGTCCTGACTTTC. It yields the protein CAIRAVSGANVLTF.

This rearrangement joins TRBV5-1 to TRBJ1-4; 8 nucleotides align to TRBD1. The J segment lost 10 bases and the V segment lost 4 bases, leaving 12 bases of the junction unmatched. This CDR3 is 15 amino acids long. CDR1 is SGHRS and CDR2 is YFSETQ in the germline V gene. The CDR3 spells CASSPGEGQGGKLFF. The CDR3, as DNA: TGCGCCAGCAGCCCCGGGGAAGGACAGGGTGGAAAACTGTTTTTT.

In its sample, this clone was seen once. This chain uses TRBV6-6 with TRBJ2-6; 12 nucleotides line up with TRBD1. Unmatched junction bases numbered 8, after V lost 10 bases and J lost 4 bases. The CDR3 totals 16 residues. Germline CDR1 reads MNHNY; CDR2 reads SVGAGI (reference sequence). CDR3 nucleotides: TGTGCCACCGAGGGACAGGGGGCGAAAGGGGCCAACGTCCTGACTTTC. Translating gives CATEGQGAKGANVLTF.

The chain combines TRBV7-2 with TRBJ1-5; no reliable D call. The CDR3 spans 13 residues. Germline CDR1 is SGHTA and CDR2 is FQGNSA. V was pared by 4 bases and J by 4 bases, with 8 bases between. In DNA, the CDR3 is TGTGCCAGCAGCTATCGCGTTAATCAGCCCCAGCATTTT. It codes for CASSYRVNQPQHF.

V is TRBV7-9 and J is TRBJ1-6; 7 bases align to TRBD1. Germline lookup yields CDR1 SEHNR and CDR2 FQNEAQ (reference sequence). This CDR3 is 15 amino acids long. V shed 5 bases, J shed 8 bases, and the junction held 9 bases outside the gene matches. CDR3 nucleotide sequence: TGTGCCAGCAGCGCCCGACAGGGAGGTTATTCACCCCTCCACTTT. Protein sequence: CASSARQGGYSPLHF.

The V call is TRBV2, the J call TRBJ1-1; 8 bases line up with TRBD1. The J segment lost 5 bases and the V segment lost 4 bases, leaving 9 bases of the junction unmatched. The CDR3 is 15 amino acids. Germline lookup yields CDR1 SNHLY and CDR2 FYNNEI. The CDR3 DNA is TGTGCCAGCAGTGCAGAACAGGGGGTAAATACTGAAGCTTTCTTT. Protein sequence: CASSAEQGVNTEAFF.

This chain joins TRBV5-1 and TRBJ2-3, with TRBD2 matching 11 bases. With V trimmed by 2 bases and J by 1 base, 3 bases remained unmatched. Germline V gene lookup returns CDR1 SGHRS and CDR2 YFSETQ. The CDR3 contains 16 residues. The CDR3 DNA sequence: TGCGCCAGCAGCTTTAGCGGGGGGGGGCGCACAGATACGCAGTATTTT. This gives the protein CASSFSGGGRTDTQYF.

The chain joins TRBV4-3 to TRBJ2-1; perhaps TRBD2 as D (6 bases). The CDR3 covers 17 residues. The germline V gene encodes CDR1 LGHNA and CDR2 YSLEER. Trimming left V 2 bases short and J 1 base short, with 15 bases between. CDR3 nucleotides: TGCGCCAGCAGCCAAAACCGAGGGCGGGGTTCCTACAATGAGCAGTTCTTC. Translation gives CASSQNRGRGSYNEQFF.

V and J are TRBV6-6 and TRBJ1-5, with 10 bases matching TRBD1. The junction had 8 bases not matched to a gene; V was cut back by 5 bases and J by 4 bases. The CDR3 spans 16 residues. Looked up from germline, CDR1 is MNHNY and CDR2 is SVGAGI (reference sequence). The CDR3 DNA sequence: TGTGCCAGCAGTACCGACAGGGGGCGGTGGAATCAGCCCCAGCATTTT. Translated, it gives CASSTDRGRWNQPQHF.

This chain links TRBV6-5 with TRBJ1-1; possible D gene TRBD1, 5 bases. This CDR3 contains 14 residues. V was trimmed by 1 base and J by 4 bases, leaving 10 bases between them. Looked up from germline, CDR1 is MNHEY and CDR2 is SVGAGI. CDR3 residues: CASSYFGRGTEAFF. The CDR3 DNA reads TGTGCCAGCAGTTACTTCGGGAGGGGCACTGAAGCTTTCTTT.

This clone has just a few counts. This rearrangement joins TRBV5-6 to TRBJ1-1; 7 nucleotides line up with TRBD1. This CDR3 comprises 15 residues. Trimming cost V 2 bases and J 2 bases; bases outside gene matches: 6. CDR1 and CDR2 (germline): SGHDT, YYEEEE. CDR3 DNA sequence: TGTGCCAGCAGCTTCGACGACAGGGTAAACACTGAAGCTTTCTTT. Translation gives CASSFDDRVNTEAFF.